This T cell receptor beta chain was sequenced in a study of blood T cell repertoires in COVID-19. Study at large: The United States, Italy and Spain supplied acute and convalescent COVID-19 samples. Sample material is recorded as cDNA or gDNA derived from T cells, B-cell-depleted T cells, or PBMCs.

In the original workflow: Reference gene primer amplification gave nucleated cell count estimates. Using immunoSEQ multiplex PCR, the repertoire was profiled, and TCRdb retains in-frame clones only, with some absent. V and J calls and clone size are given by that table; D and trimming were obtained from the DNA. The table has nearly 350,000 clones, roughly 90% seen once. The CDR3 has 14 amino acids. The germline CDR1 and CDR2 sequences are SGHRS and YFSETQ. Losses at the gene ends were 4 bases for V and 3 bases for J; bases not matched to a gene: 6. Those enrolled in Seattle joined during active infection and were followed longitudinally afterward.

The genes are TRBV5-1 and TRBJ1-1; TRBD1 agrees at 7 bases. The receptor's source is a woman between 70 and 85 years old with COVID-19, enrolled during active disease. The sequenced sample consisted of peripheral blood. In DNA form, the CDR3 reads TGCGCCAGCAGCCTACAGGGGTCGTACACTGAAGCTTTCTTT. It yields the protein CASSLQGSYTEAFF.